This T cell receptor (beta chain) appears in the sequencing data of a study of CD8 T cells in Susac syndrome. Across the whole study: Patients with Susac syndrome, at blood draw, were therapy-naive, on corticosteroids, or on intravenous immunoglobulin alone.

RNA, at about 0.5 to 1 ug, was reverse transcribed with random hexamers. MiXCR was run by TCRdb on the immunoSEQ multiplex PCR reads, yielding one entry per CDR3 protein. The sample lists 120,000 or so distinct CDR3 sequences; approximately 96% were seen once. The CDR3 extends over 15 amino acids. From germline, CDR1 is SGDLS and CDR2 YYNGEE. V lost 4 bases and J lost 0; bases outside the gene matches: 3. TEMRA cells were FACS-enriched, while CD8+ and CD4+ T cells were negatively isolated. Input material: CD8+ T cells from PBMCs. The origin of this receptor is a human donor with Susac syndrome. V and J are TRBV9 and TRBJ2-1; 8 nucleotides agree with TRBD2. The CDR3 region is CASSYSGNSYNEQFF. The CDR3 DNA is TGTGCCAGCAGCTATAGCGGGAACTCCTACAATGAGCAGTTCTTC.